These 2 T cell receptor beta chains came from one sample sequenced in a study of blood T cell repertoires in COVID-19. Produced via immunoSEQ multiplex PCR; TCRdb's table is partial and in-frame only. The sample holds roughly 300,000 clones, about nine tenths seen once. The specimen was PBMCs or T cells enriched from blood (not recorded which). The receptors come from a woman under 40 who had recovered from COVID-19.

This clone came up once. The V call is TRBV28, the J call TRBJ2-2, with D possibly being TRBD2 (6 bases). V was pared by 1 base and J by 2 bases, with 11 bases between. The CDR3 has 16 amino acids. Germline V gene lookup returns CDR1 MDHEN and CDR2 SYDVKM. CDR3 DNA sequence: TGTGCCAGCAGTTTATTTTCGGGACTTAACACCGGGGAGCTGTTTTTT. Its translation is CASSLFSGLNTGELFF.

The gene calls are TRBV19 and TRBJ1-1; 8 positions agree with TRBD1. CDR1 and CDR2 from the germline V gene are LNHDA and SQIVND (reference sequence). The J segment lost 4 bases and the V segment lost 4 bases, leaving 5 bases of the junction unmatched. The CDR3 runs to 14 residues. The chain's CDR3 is CASSTQGARTEAFF. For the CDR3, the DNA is TGTGCCAGTAGTACGCAGGGGGCACGCACTGAAGCTTTCTTT.